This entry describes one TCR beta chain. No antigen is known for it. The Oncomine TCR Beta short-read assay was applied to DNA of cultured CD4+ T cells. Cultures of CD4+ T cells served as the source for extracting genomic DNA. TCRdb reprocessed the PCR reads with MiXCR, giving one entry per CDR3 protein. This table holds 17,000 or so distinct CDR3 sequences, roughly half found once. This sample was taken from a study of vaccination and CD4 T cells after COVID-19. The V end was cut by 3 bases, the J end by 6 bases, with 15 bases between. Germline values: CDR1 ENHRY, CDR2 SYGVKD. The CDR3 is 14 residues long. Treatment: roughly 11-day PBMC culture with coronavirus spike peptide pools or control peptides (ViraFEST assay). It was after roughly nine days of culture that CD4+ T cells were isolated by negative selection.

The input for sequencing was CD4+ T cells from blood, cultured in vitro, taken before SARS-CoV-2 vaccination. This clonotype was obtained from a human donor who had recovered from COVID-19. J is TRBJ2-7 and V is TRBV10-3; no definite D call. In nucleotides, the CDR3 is TGTGCCATCAGTGAAGGCGATACTCAAAGCGAGCAGTACTTC. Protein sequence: CAISEGDTQSEQYF.